This TCR beta chain was sequenced for a study of blood T cell repertoires in COVID-19. Study as a whole: The United States, Italy and Spain were the sources of the acute and convalescent COVID-19 samples. Nucleic acid was either cDNA or gDNA, and it came from T cells, B-cell-depleted T cells, or PBMCs.

Sequencing was performed with immunoSEQ multiplex PCR; in TCRdb, only in-frame clones are kept and a portion is missing. Of under 350,000 clones listed, roughly 90% are singletons. This clone was picked up one time. Sequenced: peripheral blood. This TCR came from a man between 40 and 49 years old with acute or convalescent COVID-19.

The CDR3 DNA reads TGTGCCTGGAGTGTATCTTCGGTCCCTGTAGAGACCCAGTACTTC. It specifies CAWSVSSVPVETQYF. The chain employs TRBV30 and TRBJ2-5; D is uncertain. V lost 0 bases and J lost 4, with 15 bases in between. Germline-derived CDR1 and CDR2 are GTSNPN and SVGIG (reference sequence). CDR3 length: 15 amino acids.